The entry below gives a single TCR beta chain sequence along with its context. Deletions cut 0 bases from V and 7 bases from J, with 10 bases between. The CDR3 covers 13 residues. The germline CDR1 and CDR2 sequences are SGHRS and YFSETQ. The sample is drawn from a study of CD8 T cells in Susac syndrome. Reverse transcription of roughly 0.5 to 1 ug RNA used random hexamers. An immunoSEQ multiplex PCR amplified TCR beta CDR3 over 54 Vbeta and 13 Jbeta. TCRdb reprocessed the immunoSEQ multiplex PCR reads with MiXCR, giving one entry per CDR3 protein. This table has 71,000 or so distinct CDR3 sequences, approximately 96% appearing once.

The sample consisted of CD4+ T cells from PBMCs. The chain couples TRBV5-1 to TRBJ1-1; possibly TRBD1 for D (5 bases). This receptor was taken from a human donor with multiple sclerosis. The chain's CDR3 is CASSLGPGNEAFF. In nucleotides, the CDR3 is TGCGCCAGCAGCTTGGGGCCAGGGAATGAAGCTTTCTTT.